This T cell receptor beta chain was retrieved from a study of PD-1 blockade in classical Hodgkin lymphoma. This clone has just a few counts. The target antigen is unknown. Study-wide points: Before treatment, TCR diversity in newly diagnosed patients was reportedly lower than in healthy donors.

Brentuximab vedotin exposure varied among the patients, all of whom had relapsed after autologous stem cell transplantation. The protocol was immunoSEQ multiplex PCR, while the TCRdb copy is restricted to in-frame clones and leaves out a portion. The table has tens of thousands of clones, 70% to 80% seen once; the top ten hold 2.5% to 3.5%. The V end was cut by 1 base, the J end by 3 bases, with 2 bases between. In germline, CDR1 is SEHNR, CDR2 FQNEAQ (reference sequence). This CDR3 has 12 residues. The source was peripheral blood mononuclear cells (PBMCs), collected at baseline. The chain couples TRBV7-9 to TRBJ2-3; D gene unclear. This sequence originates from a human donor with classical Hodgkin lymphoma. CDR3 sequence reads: CASSLGTDTQYF. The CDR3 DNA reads TGTGCCAGCAGCTTAGGAACAGATACGCAGTATTTT.